Below are 17 T cell receptor beta chains sequenced from a single sample in a study of vaccination and CD4 T cells after COVID-19. Their antigens remain unidentified. Specified time point: late sampling 161 to 241 days after vaccination in a few convalescent patients. This sample's treatment: 10-day PBMC culture with coronavirus spike peptide pools or control peptides (ViraFEST assay). Sequencing of cultured CD4+ T cell DNA used the Oncomine TCR Beta short-read assay. In TCRdb, the PCR reads were re-called with MiXCR into one record per CDR3 protein. The sample carries tens of thousands of distinct CDR3 sequences, about 35% recorded once. The sequencing used CD4+ T cells from blood, cultured in vitro, collected about 7 months after SARS-CoV-2 vaccination. The receptors originated from a human donor who had recovered from COVID-19.

This clonotype has a handful of counts. V and J are TRBV28 and TRBJ1-6; 11 bases align to TRBD1. In germline, CDR1 is MDHEN, CDR2 SYDVKM. The length of the CDR3 is 18 residues. Unmatched junction bases numbered 13, after V lost 7 bases and J lost 5 bases. The CDR3 loop reads CASTSPGTGGRHNSPLHF. The DNA for the CDR3 is TGTGCCAGCACCTCTCCCGGGACAGGGGGTCGGCATAATTCACCCCTCCACTTT. Variable domain in full (rest from reference TRBV28 and TRBJ1-6): DVKVTQSSRYLVKRTGEKVFLECVQDMDHENMFWYRQDPGLGLRLIYFSYDVKMKEKGDIPEGYSVSREKKERFSLILESASTNQTSMYLCASTSPGTGGRHNSPLHFGNGTRLTVT.

This chain uses TRBV20-1 with TRBJ2-1; a weak D match, TRBD2 (5 bases). The CDR3 has 13 amino acids. Germline values: CDR1 DFQATT, CDR2 SNEGSKA (reference sequence). The CDR3 loop reads CRGGGISYNEQFF. The CDR3 bases are TGCAGGGGCGGAGGCATCTCCTACAATGAGCAGTTCTTC.

This clonotype has only a few counts. V and J are TRBV7-9 and TRBJ2-7; D is perhaps TRBD1 (6 bases). CDR3 size: 17 residues. Germline CDR1 SEHNR, CDR2 FQNEAQ (reference sequence). Trimming took 1 base from V and 3 from J, leaving 19 bases between them. The CDR3 bases are TGTGCCAGCAGCTTAGGGGCAACAGGGTCGGTCGGCTACGAGCAGTACTTC. Its translation is CASSLGATGSVGYEQYF.

This clonotype was observed a handful of times. V and J are TRBV7-2 and TRBJ2-5; D uncertain. V lost 7 bases and J 4 bases, leaving 16 bases between the germline ends. This CDR3 is built from 14 residues. Per germline, CDR1 SGHTA and CDR2 FQGNSA. CDR3 DNA sequence: TGTGCCAGCAACTCGAGGAGAGGCGCAGAGACCCAGTACTTC. It yields the protein CASNSRRGAETQYF.

The genes are TRBV7-2 and TRBJ1-2, with a tentative D call TRBD1 (6 bases). V lost 1 base to trimming and J lost 2 bases, with 14 bases between them. CDR1 SGHTA and CDR2 FQGNSA come from the germline V gene. CDR3 length: 16 amino acids. The CDR3 reads CASSLVGGARNYGYTF. The CDR3 DNA follows: TGTGCCAGCAGCTTAGTGGGGGGCGCGAGGAACTATGGCTACACCTTC.

This clonotype has a single count. V and J are TRBV5-4 and TRBJ2-7, with 8 bases lining up with TRBD1. The CDR3 contains 14 residues. V was pared by 4 bases and J by 1 base, with 4 bases of the junction left unmatched. Looked up from germline, CDR1 is SGHNT and CDR2 is YYREEE (reference sequence). The CDR3 sequence is CASSRRQGSYEQYF. For the CDR3, the DNA is TGTGCCAGCAGCCGGCGACAGGGGTCCTACGAGCAGTACTTC.

The chain carries TRBV4-2 and TRBJ2-7; the D gene is possibly TRBD2 (6 bases). Trimming pared 0 bases from V and 2 bases from J, leaving 11 bases between. Germline V gene data show CDR1 as LGHNA and CDR2 as YNFKEQ. The CDR3 spans 15 residues. The CDR3 DNA reads TGTGCCAGCAGCCAAGATCCCCTAGCGACCTACGAGCAGTACTTC. Translation: CASSQDPLATYEQYF.

The chain has TRBV6-4 and TRBJ2-2, with 11 bases that match TRBD2. Germline loops: CDR1 MRHNA, CDR2 SNTAGT. The ends lost 0 bases at V and 3 bases at J; junction bases unmatched: 0. This CDR3 comprises 16 residues. DNA for the CDR3: TGTGCCAGCAGTGACTCGACTAGCGGGGACACCGGGGAGCTGTTTTTT. This encodes CASSDSTSGDTGELFF.

This rearrangement joins TRBV20-1 to TRBJ1-1, with a possible D match to TRBD1 (5 bases). The germline V gene has CDR1 DFQATT and CDR2 SNEGSKA (reference sequence). This CDR3 has 10 amino acids. The V end lost 6 bases, the J end lost 7 bases, and 9 bases lay between the germline ends. This CDR3 is CSAKTDEAFF. The CDR3 DNA follows: TGCAGTGCCAAGACAGATGAAGCTTTCTTT.

This clonotype rates as medium-sized. The genes are TRBV20-1 and TRBJ1-6, with D possibly TRBD1 on 6 matching bases. Looked up from germline, CDR1 is DFQATT and CDR2 is SNEGSKA (reference sequence). The V and J ends lost 6 bases and 6 bases respectively, with 15 bases between them. CDR3 size: 14 residues. Here the CDR3 DNA reads TGCAGTGCAAAGACAGGAGGGGGTAATTCACCCCTCCACTTT. It yields the protein CSAKTGGGNSPLHF.

CDR3 region: CASSPWAHTDTQYF. As DNA, the CDR3 is TGTGCCAGCAGCCCCTGGGCCCACACAGATACGCAGTATTTT. The V and J genes are TRBV7-2 and TRBJ2-3; D ambiguous. The germline CDR1 and CDR2 sequences are SGHTA and FQGNSA. V lost 5 bases and J 2 bases, leaving 11 bases between the germline ends. The CDR3 consists of 14 residues.

The V and J genes are TRBV29-1 and TRBJ2-3; the D gene is possibly TRBD2 (6 bases). Trimming left V 7 bases short and J 5 bases short, with 7 bases between. CDR1 is SQVTM, CDR2 ANQGSEA, per germline. The CDR3 has 10 residues. CDR3: CSGAGDTQYF. DNA of the CDR3: TGCAGCGGAGCGGGAGATACGCAGTATTTT.

The chain combines TRBV7-9 with TRBJ2-3; TRBD2 aligns across 7 bases. There are 16 residues in the CDR3. Looked up from germline, CDR1 is SEHNR and CDR2 is FQNEAQ (reference sequence). Trimming cost V 0 bases and J 3 bases; bases outside gene matches: 6. The CDR3 DNA reads TGTGCCAGCAGCTTAGCGTCGCGGGGGAAGACAGATACGCAGTATTTT. Its protein product is CASSLASRGKTDTQYF.

This clonotype was seen more than once but under ten times. The genes are TRBV21-1 and TRBJ2-7; TRBD1, as called in the table, went unchecked against the DNA. TRBV21-1 is a documented pseudogene. The CDR3 contains 16 residues. CDR3 DNA sequence: TGTGCCAGCAGCAAAGCGAAGGGGGAGTCCCTATACGAGCAGTACTTC. Protein: CASSKAKGESLYEQYF.

The chain employs TRBV7-9 and TRBJ1-6; TRBD1 is a possible D gene (5 bases). V shed 1 base and J shed 9 bases, with 10 bases lying between them. Germline V lookup: CDR1 SEHNR, CDR2 FQNEAQ (reference sequence). This CDR3 comprises 14 residues. This CDR3 reads CASSLDLGVSPLHF. As DNA, the CDR3 is TGTGCCAGCAGCTTAGATTTGGGGGTTTCACCCCTCCACTTT.

The rearrangement joins TRBV29-1 to TRBJ2-5, with 8 bases fitting TRBD2. The CDR3 is 12 amino acids. The junction had 3 bases not matched to a gene; V was cut back by 5 bases and J by 4 bases. The V gene's germline CDR1 is SQVTM and CDR2 ANQGSEA. The CDR3 loop is CSVLAGLETQYF. The CDR3 nucleotides read TGCAGCGTTTTAGCGGGATTAGAGACCCAGTACTTC.

The V call is TRBV7-2, the J call TRBJ2-5, with D perhaps matching TRBD2 (5 bases). Trimming stripped 5 bases from V and 2 bases from J, with 12 bases between. Germline-derived CDR1 and CDR2 are SGHTA and FQGNSA. The CDR3 consists of 14 residues. In nucleotides, the CDR3 is TGTGCCAGCAGCCTTACTAGTTGGCAAGAGACCCAGTACTTC. This gives the protein CASSLTSWQETQYF.